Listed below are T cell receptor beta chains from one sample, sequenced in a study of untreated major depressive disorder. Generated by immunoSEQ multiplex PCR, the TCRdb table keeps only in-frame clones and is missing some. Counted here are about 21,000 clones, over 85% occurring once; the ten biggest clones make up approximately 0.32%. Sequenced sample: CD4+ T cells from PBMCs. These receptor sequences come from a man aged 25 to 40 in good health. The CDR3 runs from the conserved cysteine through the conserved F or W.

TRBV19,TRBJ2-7,CASSKGGSYEQYF
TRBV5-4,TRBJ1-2,CASSLGGGGYTF
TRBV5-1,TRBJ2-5,CASSLEGIQSETQYF
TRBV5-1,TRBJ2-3,CASSSEGQASTDTQYF
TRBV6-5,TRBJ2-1,CASSYRGAYNEQFF
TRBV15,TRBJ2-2,CATSRGNPKNTGELFF
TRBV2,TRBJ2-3,CASIRRESGADTQYF
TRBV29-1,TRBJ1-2,CSGGGDGYTF
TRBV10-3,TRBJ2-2,CATGIAGTGELFF
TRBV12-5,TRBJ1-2,CASGMLPGQGADGYTF
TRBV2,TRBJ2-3,CASGGETYTDTQYF
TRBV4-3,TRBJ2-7,CASSQGPGLAGVWLYF
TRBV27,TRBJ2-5,CASSYLRTSRKETQYF
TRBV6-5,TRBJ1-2,CASSYSTATQGYTF
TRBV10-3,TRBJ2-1,CAISEWAGEEMNNEQFF
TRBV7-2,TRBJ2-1,CASSPGPLGEFF
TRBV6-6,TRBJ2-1,CAIGTGNEQFF
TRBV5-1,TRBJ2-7,CASSAGTGYEQYF
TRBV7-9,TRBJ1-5,CASSLIDRDQPQHF
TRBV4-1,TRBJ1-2,CASSPNEGASYGYTF
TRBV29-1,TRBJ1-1,CSVAGLRPNTEAFF
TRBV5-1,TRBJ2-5,CASSLEQETQYF
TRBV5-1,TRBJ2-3,CASRVDGISTDTQYF
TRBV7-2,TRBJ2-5,CASSLVPSVVTQYF
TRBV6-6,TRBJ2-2,CASRSSRSNTGELFF
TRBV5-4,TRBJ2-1,CASNQGASGRANYNEQFF
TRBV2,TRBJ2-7,CASREGGYEQYF
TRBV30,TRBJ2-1,CAWTTRGGSSYNEQFF
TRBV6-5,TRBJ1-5,CASRSGGSNQPQHF
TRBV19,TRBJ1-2,CASSLGDSYGYTF
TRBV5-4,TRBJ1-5,CASSLQGENQPQHF
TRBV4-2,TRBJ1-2,CASSQDLTANYGYTF
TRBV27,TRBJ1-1,CASSPPLYRGAEAFF
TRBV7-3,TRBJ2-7,CASSLTSGRVSF
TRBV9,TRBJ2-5,CASSVDRQGQTQYF
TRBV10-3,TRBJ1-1,CAIRAGARDLNTESFF
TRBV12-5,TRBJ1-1,CASGLSTGGSTFF
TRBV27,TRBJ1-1,CASREHGPTTEAFF
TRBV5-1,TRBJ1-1,CASSSTPPNTEAFF
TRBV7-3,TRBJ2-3,CASSPQGGGRSF
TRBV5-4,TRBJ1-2,CASSLGATSTNYGYTF
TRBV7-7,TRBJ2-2,CASSSDLNTGELFF
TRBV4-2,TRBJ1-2,CASAPREGPYGYTF
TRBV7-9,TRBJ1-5,CASSLDRGDQPQHF
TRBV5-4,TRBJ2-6,CASTRDRGTLSGANVLTF
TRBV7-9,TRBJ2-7,CASSPLASNEQYF
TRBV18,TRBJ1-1,CASSRQQPGTEAFF
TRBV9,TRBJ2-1,CASSVGGVVGEQFF
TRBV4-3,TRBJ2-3,CASSQGQTGTDTQYF
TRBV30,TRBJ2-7,CAWSGGQALEQYF
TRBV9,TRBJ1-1,CASSAGPENTEAFF
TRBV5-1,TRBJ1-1,CASRPQGASTEAFF